This entry lists 2 T cell receptor beta chains sequenced from one sample in a study of blood T cell repertoires in COVID-19. Using immunoSEQ multiplex PCR, the repertoire was profiled, and TCRdb retains in-frame clones only, with some absent. The sample carries about 73,000 clones, 85% to 90% recorded once. The sample was peripheral blood. These receptors were obtained from a man older than 75 with acute or convalescent COVID-19.

This chain connects TRBV6-5 to TRBJ1-2; 9 nucleotides line up with TRBD1. Germline V CDR1 and CDR2: MNHEY, SVGAGI. V gave up 2 bases and J gave up 6 bases; unmatched junction bases: 10. The CDR3 totals 16 residues. CDR3 in amino acids: CASSYEGQGQIDGYTF. CDR3 DNA sequence: TGTGCCAGCAGTTACGAGGGACAGGGACAAATCGATGGCTACACCTTC.

The chain is built from TRBV5-6 and TRBJ2-7; 10 bases match TRBD1. Per the germline V gene, CDR1 is SGHDT and CDR2 is YYEEEE. The CDR3 is 14 residues long. V lost 4 bases and J lost 6; bases outside the gene matches: 7. The CDR3 nucleotides are TGTGCCAGCAGCATTGGACAGGGGGGAGGCGAGCAGTACTTC. Residues: CASSIGQGGGEQYF. The full variable domain, completed using reference TRBV5-6 and TRBJ2-7, is DAGVTQSPTHLIKTRGQQVTLRCSPKSGHDTVSWYQQALGQGPQFIFQYYEEEERQRGNFPDRFSGHQFPNYSSELNVNALLLGDSALYLCASSIGQGGGEQYFGPGTRLTVT.